The 25 T cell receptor beta chains below all came from one sample that was sequenced in a study of control samples from healthy donors and cancer patients. Sequencing used immunoSEQ multiplex PCR; TCRdb keeps in-frame clones, though not all of them. The sample lists some 150,000 clones, more than 80% occurring once. Sequencing input: blood. All receptors derive from a man aged 18 to 35 in good health.

The rearrangement links TRBV5-1 to TRBJ1-3, with D tentatively TRBD1 (6 bases). The CDR3 has 17 residues. The ends were cut back, 2 bases at V and 0 bases at J, with 15 bases in the middle. Looked up from germline, CDR1 is SGHRS and CDR2 is YFSETQ. The DNA of the CDR3 is TGCGCCAGCAGCTTAACGACAGGCCCTAACTCTGGAAACACCATATATTTT. Protein product: CASSLTTGPNSGNTIYF. The complete variable domain, with remaining parts taken from reference TRBV5-1 and TRBJ1-3, reads KAGVTQTPRYLIKTRGQQVTLSCSPISGHRSVSWYQQTPGQGLQFLFEYFSETQRNKGNFPGRFSGRQFSNSRSEMNVSTLELGDSALYLCASSLTTGPNSGNTIYFGEGSWLTVV.

V and J are TRBV28 and TRBJ1-2; tentatively, D is TRBD1 (5 bases). Germline V gene lookup returns CDR1 MDHEN and CDR2 SYDVKM. The CDR3 runs 14 residues. V lost 3 bases to trimming and J lost 6 bases, with 14 bases between them. CDR3 residues: CASSFLGQEHGYTF. The CDR3 DNA follows: TGTGCCAGCAGTTTCTTGGGGCAGGAGCATGGCTACACCTTC.

The chain uses TRBV6-1 and TRBJ1-1; tentative D call: TRBD1 (5 bases). The CDR3 has 16 amino acids. Germline V gene lookup returns CDR1 MNHNS and CDR2 SASEGT. Trimming cost V 1 base and J 3 bases, with 15 bases left between them. CDR3 amino acids: CASSEDIMGGYTEAFF. CDR3 nucleotides: TGTGCCAGCAGTGAAGACATTATGGGGGGTTACACTGAAGCTTTCTTT.

V and J are TRBV10-1 and TRBJ2-1, with D possibly called TRBD1 or TRBD2 (6 bases each). The germline V and J ends were trimmed by 8 bases and 6 bases, with 32 bases remaining between them. Germline V gene sequence: CDR1 WNHNN, CDR2 SYGVQD (reference sequence). The length of the CDR3 is 19 residues. The CDR3 spells CASPWVGGGTSPVPNEQFF. The CDR3, as DNA: TGCGCCAGCCCCTGGGTTGGAGGGGGGACGTCCCCTGTACCCAATGAGCAGTTCTTC.

The V gene is TRBV4-2, the J gene TRBJ1-6; a weak D match, TRBD1 (5 bases). Germline loops: CDR1 LGHNA, CDR2 YNFKEQ. There are 14 residues in the CDR3. The V end was cut by 4 bases, the J end by 8 bases, with 12 bases between. CDR3 region: CASSLPRDDSPLHF. The CDR3 DNA follows: TGTGCCAGCAGCCTTCCCCGGGACGATTCACCCCTCCACTTT.

The chain is built from TRBV3-1 (or the pseudogene TRBV3-2) and TRBJ1-2, with a possible D match to TRBD1 (5 bases). V lost 7 bases and J 1 base, leaving 16 bases between the germline ends. The CDR3 has 15 residues. Germline assignment: CDR1 LGHDT and CDR2 YNNKEL (reference sequence). The CDR3 is CASTPRAGLNYGYTF. CDR3 DNA: TGTGCCAGCACCCCACGGGCGGGACTTAACTATGGCTACACCTTC.

This rearrangement joins TRBV5-1 to TRBJ2-2; 8 bases agree with TRBD2. This CDR3 is 16 amino acids long. Germline V lookup: CDR1 SGHRS, CDR2 YFSETQ. V shed 2 bases and J 2 bases; nucleotides not matched to a gene: 5. The CDR3 nucleotides are TGCGCCAGCAGCTTCGGCGGGGGGCAAAACACCGGGGAGCTGTTTTTT. Its translation is CASSFGGGQNTGELFF.

The chain links TRBV9 to TRBJ1-2; TRBD1 might be the D (5 bases). The CDR3 runs to 15 residues. The V end was cut by 0 bases, the J end by 0 bases, with 9 bases between. In germline, CDR1 is SGDLS, CDR2 YYNGEE. Here the CDR3 reads CASSVGQGSNYGYTF. The CDR3 DNA reads TGTGCCAGCAGCGTAGGCCAGGGATCTAACTATGGCTACACCTTC.

This chain links TRBV5-1 with TRBJ1-1; the D is unclear. V was cut by 0 bases and J by 7 bases, with 13 bases left in between. The CDR3 runs 14 residues. Germline CDR1 is SGHRS and CDR2 is YFSETQ. The CDR3 protein is CASSLASDPFEAFF. As DNA, the CDR3 is TGCGCCAGCAGCTTGGCGTCGGACCCTTTTGAAGCTTTCTTT.

This chain uses TRBV2 with TRBJ2-5, with D possibly being TRBD1 (5 bases). This CDR3 region has 14 residues. The germline V gene encodes CDR1 SNHLY and CDR2 FYNNEI. V was shortened by 10 bases and J by 6 bases, with 21 bases between the two germline ends. The CDR3 reads CANKAAGPDQTQYF. CDR3 bases: TGTGCCAACAAAGCTGCAGGGCCGGATCAGACCCAGTACTTC.

This clone has only a few counts. V usage is TRBV18 and J usage is TRBJ2-1; 7 bases map to TRBD1. With 3 bases clipped from V and 1 base from J, the junction kept 6 bases outside the gene matches. The length of the CDR3 is 16 residues. CDR1 and CDR2 from the germline V gene are KGHSH and LQKENI. The CDR3 bases are TGTGCCAGCTCACCCACGAGACAGGGTTCCTACAATGAGCAGTTCTTC. Amino acids: CASSPTRQGSYNEQFF.

J is TRBJ2-5 and V is TRBV2; 8 bases are shared with TRBD2. This CDR3 is 15 amino acids long. V gave up 7 bases and J gave up 3 bases; unmatched junction bases: 10. Germline V lookup: CDR1 SNHLY, CDR2 FYNNEI. CDR3 coding DNA: TGTGCCAGCACAGGCGGGGGGCAAAGGGAAGAGACCCAGTACTTC. Residues: CASTGGGQREETQYF.

The chain recombines TRBV9 with TRBJ1-1, with 8 bases identical to TRBD1. From germline, CDR1 is SGDLS and CDR2 YYNGEE. Trimming removed 0 bases from V and 0 bases from J; junction bases left unmatched: 7. This CDR3 region has 17 residues. The chain's CDR3 is CASSVGWGQAMNTEAFF. The CDR3 DNA reads TGTGCCAGCAGCGTAGGATGGGGACAGGCCATGAACACTGAAGCTTTCTTT.

This clone has more than one count but fewer than ten. This chain uses TRBV4-1 with TRBJ2-7, with D unresolved. There are 11 residues in the CDR3. Trimming stripped 9 bases from V and 6 bases from J, with 12 bases between. Germline V gives CDR1 MGHRA, CDR2 YSYEKL. The CDR3 nucleotides are TGCGCCAGATCCAAGGGATCCGAGCAGTACTTC. Amino acid sequence: CARSKGSEQYF.

Only one count was recorded for this clone. The V call is TRBV9, the J call TRBJ1-1; 8 bases align to TRBD1. J was trimmed by 0 bases and V by 1 base; bases with no gene match: 8. Germline CDR1 reads SGDLS; CDR2 reads YYNGEE. The CDR3 is made up of 17 amino acids. The CDR3 coding sequence is TGTGCCAGCAGCGTACTGTCAGGGGGCTTGGTGAACACTGAAGCTTTCTTT. Translated, it gives CASSVLSGGLVNTEAFF.

The chain recombines TRBV27 with TRBJ1-1, with D unresolved. The CDR3 is 14 amino acids. From germline, CDR1 is MNHEY and CDR2 SMNVEV (reference sequence). Trimming pared 7 bases from V and 7 bases from J, leaving 19 bases between. CDR3 in DNA: TGTGCCAGCACCATGACGGCTGGTTCGGGTGAAGCTTTCTTT. Its protein is CASTMTAGSGEAFF.

This rearrangement joins TRBV27 to TRBJ1-4; D gene ambiguous. This CDR3 spans 15 amino acids. Germline values: CDR1 MNHEY, CDR2 SMNVEV (reference sequence). Trimming removed 4 bases at V and 0 bases at J, with 9 bases between. CDR3 sequence: CASSSRLATNEKLFF. Here the CDR3 DNA reads TGTGCCAGCAGTTCCCGGTTAGCAACTAATGAAAAACTGTTTTTT.

This chain uses TRBV6-6 with TRBJ1-6; D uncertain. V lost 4 bases, J lost 9 bases, and 16 bases lay in between. Germline V gene data show CDR1 as MNHNY and CDR2 as SVGAGI (reference sequence). The CDR3 is 15 residues long. The CDR3 bases are TGTGCCAGCAGTTTAGACGGGTCTCCGAGTTCACCCCTCCACTTT. Encoded protein: CASSLDGSPSSPLHF.

V gene TRBV4-3 combines with J gene TRBJ1-2, with a tentative D call TRBD1 (6 bases). This CDR3 has 16 amino acids. Trimming removed 5 bases from V and 0 bases from J, with 16 bases in between. Germline loops: CDR1 LGHNA, CDR2 YSLEER. The CDR3 loop is CASSASGGWANYGYTF. In DNA form, the CDR3 reads TGCGCCAGCAGCGCGTCCGGGGGCTGGGCTAACTATGGCTACACCTTC.

This rearrangement joins TRBV19 to TRBJ2-3; D uncertain. The length of the CDR3 is 11 residues. Germline CDR1 is LNHDA and CDR2 is SQIVND (reference sequence). Trimming removed 4 bases at V and 5 bases at J, with 4 bases between. CDR3 nucleotides: TGTGCCAGTAGTAACGTAGATACGCAGTATTTT. It specifies CASSNVDTQYF.

CDR3 region: CASSKETGVFFGAGNIQYF. The CDR3 DNA sequence: TGTGCCAGCAGCAAAGAGACAGGGGTATTTTTCGGGGCGGGAAACATTCAGTACTTC. The chain joins TRBV7-9 to TRBJ2-4; 8 nucleotides line up with TRBD1. Germline trimming cut 5 bases from V and 6 bases from J; bases unmatched to any gene: 21. In germline, CDR1 is SEHNR, CDR2 FQNEAQ (reference sequence). The CDR3 has 19 residues.

V usage is TRBV6-2 or TRBV6-3 and J usage is TRBJ2-7; D call uncertain. The germline CDR1 and CDR2 sequences are MNHEY and SVGEGT. The CDR3 has 12 residues. Trimming pared 4 bases from V and 5 bases from J, leaving 9 bases between. The chain's CDR3 is CASSSFNHEQYF. The CDR3 region has the DNA TGTGCCAGCAGTTCCTTTAACCACGAGCAGTACTTC.

The chain is built from TRBV3-1 (or the pseudogene TRBV3-2) and TRBJ1-1; maybe TRBD1 (5 bases). The CDR3 loop spans 14 amino acids. Germline V gene lookup returns CDR1 LGHDT and CDR2 YNNKEL (reference sequence). Trimming took 4 bases from V and 3 from J, leaving 12 bases between them. The CDR3 sequence: CASSPPGRDTEAFF. The CDR3, as DNA: TGTGCCAGCAGCCCCCCAGGCAGGGACACTGAAGCTTTCTTT.

This chain connects TRBV30 to TRBJ1-3; D gene unclear. The CDR3 has 14 amino acids. The V gene's germline CDR1 is GTSNPN and CDR2 SVGIG (reference sequence). Trimming took 3 bases from V and 3 from J, leaving 12 bases between them. Written as DNA, the CDR3 is TGTGCCTGGAGCCAAGGGTACAGTGGAAACACCATATATTTT. This gives the protein CAWSQGYSGNTIYF.

V is TRBV6-5 and J is TRBJ1-1; no clear D. The ends were cut back, 0 bases at V and 3 bases at J, with 11 bases in the middle. CDR1 and CDR2 (germline): MNHEY, SVGAGI. The CDR3 length is 15 residues. Written as DNA, the CDR3 is TGTGCCAGCAGTTACTCGACAAGGAGGGACACTGAAGCTTTCTTT. Translated: CASSYSTRRDTEAFF.